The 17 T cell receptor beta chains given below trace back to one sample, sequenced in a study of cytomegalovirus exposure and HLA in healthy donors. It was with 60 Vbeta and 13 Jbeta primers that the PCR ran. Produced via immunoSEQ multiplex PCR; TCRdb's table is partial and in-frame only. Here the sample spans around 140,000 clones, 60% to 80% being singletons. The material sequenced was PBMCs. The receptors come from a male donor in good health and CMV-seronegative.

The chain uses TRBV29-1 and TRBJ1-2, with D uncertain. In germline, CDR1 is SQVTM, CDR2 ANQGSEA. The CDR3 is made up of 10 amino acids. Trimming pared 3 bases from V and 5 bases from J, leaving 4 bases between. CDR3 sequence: CSVDEYGYTF. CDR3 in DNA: TGCAGCGTTGACGAGTATGGCTACACCTTC.

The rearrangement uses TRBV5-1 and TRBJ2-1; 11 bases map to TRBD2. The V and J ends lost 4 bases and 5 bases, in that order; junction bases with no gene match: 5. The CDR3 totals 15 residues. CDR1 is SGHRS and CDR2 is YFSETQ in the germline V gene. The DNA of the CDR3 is TGCGCCAGCAGCATCCTAGCGGGGGGCGACAATGAGCAGTTCTTC. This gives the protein CASSILAGGDNEQFF.

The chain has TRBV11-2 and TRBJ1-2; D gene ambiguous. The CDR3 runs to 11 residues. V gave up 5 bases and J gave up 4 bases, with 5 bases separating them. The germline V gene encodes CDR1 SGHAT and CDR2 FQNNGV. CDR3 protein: CASSTGYGYTF. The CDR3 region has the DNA TGTGCCAGCAGCACCGGCTATGGCTACACCTTC.

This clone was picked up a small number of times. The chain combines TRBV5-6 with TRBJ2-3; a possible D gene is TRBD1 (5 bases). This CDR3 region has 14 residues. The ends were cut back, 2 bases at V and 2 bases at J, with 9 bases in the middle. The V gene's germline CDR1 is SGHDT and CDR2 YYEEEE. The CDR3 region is CASSLGAITDTQYF. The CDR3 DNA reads TGTGCCAGCAGCTTAGGGGCGATCACAGATACGCAGTATTTT. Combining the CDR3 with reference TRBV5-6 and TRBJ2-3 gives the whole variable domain DAGVTQSPTHLIKTRGQQVTLRCSPKSGHDTVSWYQQALGQGPQFIFQYYEEEERQRGNFPDRFSGHQFPNYSSELNVNALLLGDSALYLCASSLGAITDTQYFGPGTRLTVL.

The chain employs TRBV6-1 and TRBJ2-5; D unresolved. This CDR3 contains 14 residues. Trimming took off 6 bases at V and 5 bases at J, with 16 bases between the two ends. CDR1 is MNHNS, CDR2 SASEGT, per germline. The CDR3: CASSRHSSPETQYF. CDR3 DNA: TGTGCCAGCAGCCGCCATAGCTCCCCGGAGACCCAGTACTTC.

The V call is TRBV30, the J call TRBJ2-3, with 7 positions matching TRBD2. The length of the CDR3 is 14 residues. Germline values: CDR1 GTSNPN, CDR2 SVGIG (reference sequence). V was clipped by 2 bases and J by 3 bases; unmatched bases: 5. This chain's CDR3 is CAWSWGGGTDTQYF. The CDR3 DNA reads TGTGCCTGGAGTTGGGGCGGGGGAACAGATACGCAGTATTTT.

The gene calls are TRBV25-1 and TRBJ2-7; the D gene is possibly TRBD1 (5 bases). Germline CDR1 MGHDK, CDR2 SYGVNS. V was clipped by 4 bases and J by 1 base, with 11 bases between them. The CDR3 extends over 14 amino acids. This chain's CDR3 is CASSGSRDSYEQYF. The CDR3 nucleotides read TGTGCCAGCAGTGGATCCAGGGATTCCTACGAGCAGTACTTC.

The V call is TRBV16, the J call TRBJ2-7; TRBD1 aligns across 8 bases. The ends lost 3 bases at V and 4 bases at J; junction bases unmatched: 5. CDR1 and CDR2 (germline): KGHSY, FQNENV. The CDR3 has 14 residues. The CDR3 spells CASSQTGEGYEQYF. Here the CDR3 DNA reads TGTGCCAGCAGCCAGACAGGGGAAGGTTACGAGCAGTACTTC.

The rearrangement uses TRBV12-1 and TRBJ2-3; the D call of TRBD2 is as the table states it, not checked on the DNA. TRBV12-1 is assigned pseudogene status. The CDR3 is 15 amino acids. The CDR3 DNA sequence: TGTGCCAGCAGCTTTGGGGCTAGCGAGGAAGATACGCAGTATTTT. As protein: CASSFGASEEDTQYF.

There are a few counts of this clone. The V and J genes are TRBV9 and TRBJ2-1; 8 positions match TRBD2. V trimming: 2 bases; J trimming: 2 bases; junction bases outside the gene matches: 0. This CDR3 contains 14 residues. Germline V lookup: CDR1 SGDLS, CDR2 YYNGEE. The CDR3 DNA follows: TGTGCCAGCAGCGTTAGCGGGACCTACAATGAGCAGTTCTTC. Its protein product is CASSVSGTYNEQFF.

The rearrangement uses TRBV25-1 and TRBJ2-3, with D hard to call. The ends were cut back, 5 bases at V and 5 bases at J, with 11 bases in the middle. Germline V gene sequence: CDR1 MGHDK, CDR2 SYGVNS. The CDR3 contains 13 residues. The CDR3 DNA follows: TGTGCCAGCAGTTCCACCTATTTAGATACGCAGTATTTT. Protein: CASSSTYLDTQYF.

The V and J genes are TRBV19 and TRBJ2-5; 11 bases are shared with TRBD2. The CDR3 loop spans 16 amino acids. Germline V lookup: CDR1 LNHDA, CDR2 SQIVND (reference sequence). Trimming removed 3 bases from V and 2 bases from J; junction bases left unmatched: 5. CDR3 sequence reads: CASSIRGTSGQETQYF. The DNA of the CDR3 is TGTGCCAGTAGTATCCGGGGGACTAGCGGACAAGAGACCCAGTACTTC.

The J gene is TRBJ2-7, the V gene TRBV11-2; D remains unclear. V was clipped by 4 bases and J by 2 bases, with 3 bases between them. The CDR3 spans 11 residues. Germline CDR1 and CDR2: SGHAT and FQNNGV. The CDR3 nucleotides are TGTGCCAGCAGCTCCGCCTACGAGCAGTACTTC. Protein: CASSSAYEQYF.

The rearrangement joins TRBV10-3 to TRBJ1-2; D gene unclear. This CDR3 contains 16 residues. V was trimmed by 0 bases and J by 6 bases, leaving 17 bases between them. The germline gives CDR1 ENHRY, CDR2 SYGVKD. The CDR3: CAISESGVSEVDGYTF. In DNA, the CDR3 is TGTGCCATCAGTGAGTCCGGGGTTTCTGAAGTTGATGGCTACACCTTC.

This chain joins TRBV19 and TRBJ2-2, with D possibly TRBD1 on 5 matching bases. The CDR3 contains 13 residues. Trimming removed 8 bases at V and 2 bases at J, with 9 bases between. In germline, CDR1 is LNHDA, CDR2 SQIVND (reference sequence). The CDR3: CASLDTNTGELFF. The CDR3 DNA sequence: TGTGCCAGTTTGGACACCAACACCGGGGAGCTGTTTTTT.

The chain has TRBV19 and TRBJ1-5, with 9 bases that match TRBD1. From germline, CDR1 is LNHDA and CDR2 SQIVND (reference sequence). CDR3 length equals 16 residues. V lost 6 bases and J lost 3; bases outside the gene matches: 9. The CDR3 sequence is CASRDGQGRDNQPQHF. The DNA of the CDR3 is TGTGCCAGTAGAGATGGACAGGGGAGGGACAATCAGCCCCAGCATTTT.

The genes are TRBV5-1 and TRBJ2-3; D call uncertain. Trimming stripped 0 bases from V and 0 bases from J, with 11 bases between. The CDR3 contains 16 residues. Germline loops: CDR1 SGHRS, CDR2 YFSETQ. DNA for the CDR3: TGCGCCAGCAGCTTGGCCACAGCCCCTAGCACAGATACGCAGTATTTT. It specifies CASSLATAPSTDTQYF.